This T cell receptor (beta chain) comes out of a study of cytomegalovirus exposure and HLA in healthy donors. The study, taken as a whole, reports: The study designated 150 to 200 TCR beta chains cytomegalovirus-associated. Later analysis suggested links between common viral pathogens and several top significant clusters.

Concerning this clone: Its antigen is still unknown.

From germline, CDR1 is LNHDA and CDR2 SQIVND (reference sequence). Trimming stripped 5 bases from V and 3 bases from J, with 10 bases between. CDR3 length equals 13 residues. The PCR had 60 Vbeta and 13 Jbeta primers. Using immunoSEQ multiplex PCR, the repertoire was profiled, and TCRdb retains in-frame clones only, with some absent. Of hundreds of thousands of clones in the sample, approximately 82% were seen once. The chain couples TRBV19 to TRBJ1-2, with a tentative D call TRBD1 (6 bases). This receptor was obtained from a man between 18 and 35 years old in good health and CMV-seronegative. Specimen: PBMCs. DNA for the CDR3: TGTGCCAGTAGTTCAGACAGGCACTATGGCTACACCTTC. Translation: CASSSDRHYGYTF.